This TCR beta chain was identified in a study of beta chain features in type 1 diabetes. Sorted populations all had greater than 98% purity. CDR3 length equals 14 residues. Unmatched junction bases numbered 7, after V lost 6 bases and J lost 6 bases. The germline V gene has CDR1 ENHRY and CDR2 SYGVKD. The whole isolated RNA underwent reverse transcription, so sequencing captured expressed TCRB transcripts. The repertoire was sequenced with immunoSEQ multiplex PCR; TCRdb's copy has only in-frame clones and lacks some. The table includes approximately 340,000 clones, over 13% detected once. Material: naive CD4+ T cells from blood. This TCR was recovered from a woman between 18 and 29 years old in good health. The J gene is TRBJ1-5, the V gene TRBV10-3, with 8 bases aligning to TRBD1. This CDR3 is CAISPDRDSQPQHF. CDR3 coding DNA: TGTGCCATCAGCCCGGACAGGGATAGTCAGCCCCAGCATTTT.